This T cell receptor (beta chain) was recovered during a study of patients and donors after allogeneic stem cell transplantation. This clonotype was detected ten times or more. TCRdb fed the RT-PCR reads into MiXCR, producing one record per CDR3 protein. The data hold more than 850,000 distinct CDR3 sequences, with about a sixth observed a single time. This CDR3 is 15 amino acids long. Looked up from germline, CDR1 is LGHNA and CDR2 is YNFKEQ. V lost 0 bases to trimming and J lost 6 bases, with 14 bases between them. This TCR was recovered from a human donor who was either an allogeneic HSCT recipient or a stem cell or donor lymphocyte infusion donor (not recorded which). It is not recorded whose cells these are; they may come from a transplant donor. The J gene is TRBJ2-5, the V gene TRBV4-2; a weak D match, TRBD2 (6 bases). Input material: blood, either unsorted or a sorted T cell fraction (not recorded which). Here the CDR3 reads CASSQDPLGRKTQYF. CDR3 sequence (DNA): TGTGCCAGCAGCCAAGATCCCCTCGGGAGAAAGACCCAGTACTTC.